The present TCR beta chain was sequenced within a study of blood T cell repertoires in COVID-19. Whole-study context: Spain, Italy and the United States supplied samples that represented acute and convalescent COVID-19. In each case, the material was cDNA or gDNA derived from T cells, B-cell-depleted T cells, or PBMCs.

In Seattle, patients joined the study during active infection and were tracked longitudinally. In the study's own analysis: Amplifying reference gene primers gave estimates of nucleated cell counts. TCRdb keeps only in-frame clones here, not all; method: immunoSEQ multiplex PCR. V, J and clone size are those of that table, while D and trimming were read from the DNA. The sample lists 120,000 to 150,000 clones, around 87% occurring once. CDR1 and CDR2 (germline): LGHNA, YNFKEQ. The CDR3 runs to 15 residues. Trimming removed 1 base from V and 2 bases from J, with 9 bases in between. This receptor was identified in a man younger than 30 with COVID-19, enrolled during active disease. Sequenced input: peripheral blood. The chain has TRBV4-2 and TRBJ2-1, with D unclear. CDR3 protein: CASSQAVLTYNEQFF. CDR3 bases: TGTGCCAGCAGCCAAGCGGTTTTGACCTACAATGAGCAGTTCTTC.